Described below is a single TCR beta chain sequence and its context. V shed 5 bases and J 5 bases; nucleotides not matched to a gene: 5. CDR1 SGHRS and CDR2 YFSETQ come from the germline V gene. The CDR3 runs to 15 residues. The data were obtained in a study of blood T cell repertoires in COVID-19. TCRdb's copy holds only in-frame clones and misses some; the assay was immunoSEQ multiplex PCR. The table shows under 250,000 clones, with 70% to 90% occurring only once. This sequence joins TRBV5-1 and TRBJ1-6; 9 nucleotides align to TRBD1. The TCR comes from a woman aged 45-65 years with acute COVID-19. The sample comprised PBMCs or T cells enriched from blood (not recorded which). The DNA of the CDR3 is TGCGCCAGCAGACTCGGGACAGGGAATAATTCACCCCTCCACTTT. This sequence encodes CASRLGTGNNSPLHF.